This T cell receptor (beta chain) was sequenced for a study of blood T cell repertoires in COVID-19. Overall study: From T cells, B-cell-depleted T cells, or PBMCs came the material, which was cDNA or gDNA.

Libraries were prepared by immunoSEQ multiplex PCR; TCRdb keeps only in-frame clonotypes and omits some of them. The sample lists a few hundred thousand clones, 88% seen once, with 3.1% in the top ten. Participants reported their clinical history, and cohort assignment relied on those reports. V lost 8 bases to trimming and J lost 2 bases; unmatched junction nucleotides: 7. The CDR3 runs 14 residues. CDR1 and CDR2 from the germline V gene are MNHEY and SVGAGI. The specimen sequenced was PBMCs or T cells enriched from blood (not recorded which). V usage is TRBV6-5 and J usage is TRBJ2-3; 7 bases line up with TRBD1. The source of this sequence is a middle-aged woman who had been exposed to COVID-19. The chain's CDR3 is CASGGTGATDTQYF. The DNA of the CDR3 is TGTGCCAGCGGAGGCACAGGGGCCACAGATACGCAGTATTTT.